The sequence of this T cell receptor beta chain was determined in a study of Ad26.COV2.S vaccination and SARS-CoV-2 variants. Study in general: Ad26.COV2.S given intramuscularly, once or twice 56 days apart.

The sample's treatment: about 20 received Ad26.COV2.S at low or high dose, single or two shots; about 5 received placebo; per-sample allocation not given. On day 63 after the first injection, vaccine and placebo recipients gave samples. The V gene lost 3 bases and the J gene lost 6 bases, with 21 bases spanning the gap. The CDR3 is 17 amino acids. From germline, CDR1 is MDHEN and CDR2 SYDVKM. Assay used: immunoSEQ multiplex PCR; TCRdb lists only in-frame clones, some missing. Among 400,000 to 450,000 clones listed, around 93% were seen once. Study-level findings and limits: The placebo group had lower spike-specific TCR breadth than the vaccine recipients did. Reports say spike-specific CD8+ and CD4+ T cell responses covered substantial breadth after vaccination. Analyses of TCR breadth and depth may have underestimated total T cell responses.

A word on this clone: Its cognate antigen is unknown.

The gene calls are TRBV28 and TRBJ1-5, with D possibly matching TRBD1 (5 bases). This specimen was peripheral blood, taken in a trial of Ad26.COV2.S vaccine versus placebo. This sequence originates from a person between 18 and 59 years old who received the Ad26.COV2.S COVID-19 vaccine or a placebo. CDR3: CASSLGGSVGLVQPQHF. The CDR3 region has the DNA TGTGCCAGCAGTTTGGGGGGATCCGTCGGTCTGGTTCAGCCCCAGCATTTT.